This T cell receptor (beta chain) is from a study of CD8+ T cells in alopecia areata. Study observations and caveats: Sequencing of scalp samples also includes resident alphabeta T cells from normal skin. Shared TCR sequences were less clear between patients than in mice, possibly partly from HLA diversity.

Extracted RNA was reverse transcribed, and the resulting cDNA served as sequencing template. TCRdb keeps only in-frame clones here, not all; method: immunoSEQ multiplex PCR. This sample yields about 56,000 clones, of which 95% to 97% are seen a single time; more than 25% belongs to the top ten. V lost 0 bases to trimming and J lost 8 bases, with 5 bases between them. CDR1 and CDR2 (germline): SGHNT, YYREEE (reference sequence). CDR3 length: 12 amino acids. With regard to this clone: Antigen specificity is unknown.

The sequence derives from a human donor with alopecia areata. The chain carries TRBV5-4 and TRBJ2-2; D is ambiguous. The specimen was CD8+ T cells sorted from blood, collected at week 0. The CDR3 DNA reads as TGTGCCAGCAGCTTGGAGTCAGGGGAGCTGTTTTTT. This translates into CASSLESGELFF.